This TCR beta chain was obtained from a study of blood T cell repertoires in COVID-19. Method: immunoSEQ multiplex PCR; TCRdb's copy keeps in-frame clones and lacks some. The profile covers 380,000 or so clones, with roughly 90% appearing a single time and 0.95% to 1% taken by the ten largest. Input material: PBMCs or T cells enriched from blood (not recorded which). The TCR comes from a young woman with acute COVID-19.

The CDR3 here is CATSDSGLAVFNEQFF. The DNA of the CDR3 is TGTGCCACCAGTGATTCGGGACTAGCGGTATTCAATGAGCAGTTCTTC. The chain combines TRBV24-1 with TRBJ2-1, with 11 bases that match TRBD2. CDR1 KGHDR and CDR2 SFDVKD come from the germline V gene. V shed 2 bases and J 6 bases; nucleotides not matched to a gene: 5. CDR3 length: 16 amino acids.